This T cell receptor (beta chain) was sequenced during a study of T cells in tumors after PD-1 blockade. Study-wide background: Daily vismodegib 150 mg continued in a subset of anti-PD-1-treated patients.

Study observations and caveats: Only pre- versus post-treatment comparisons showed clonal replacement. After therapy, most expanded exhausted CD8+ clones were absent pre-treatment, suggesting clonal replacement.

Tumor or blood genomic DNA was sequenced, with inputs of about 550 ng to 6,004 ng. CDR3 length: 15 amino acids. The V and J ends lost 4 bases and 0 bases respectively, with 13 bases between them. Germline V CDR1 and CDR2: SGHRS, YFSETQ. This clone was seen a few times. Its antigen remains unidentified. TCRdb's table, derived via immunoSEQ multiplex PCR, lists solely in-frame clones and lacks some. The data contain 4,400 or so clones, roughly 63% of them singletons. This receptor was taken from a human donor with basal cell carcinoma. The sequenced sample was tumor tissue, obtained after anti-PD-1 treatment. The chain combines TRBV5-1 with TRBJ1-1, with D maybe TRBD1 (6 bases). CDR3 region: CASSLTTGMNTEAFF. In DNA, the CDR3 is TGCGCCAGCAGCCTCACTACAGGGATGAACACTGAAGCTTTCTTT.